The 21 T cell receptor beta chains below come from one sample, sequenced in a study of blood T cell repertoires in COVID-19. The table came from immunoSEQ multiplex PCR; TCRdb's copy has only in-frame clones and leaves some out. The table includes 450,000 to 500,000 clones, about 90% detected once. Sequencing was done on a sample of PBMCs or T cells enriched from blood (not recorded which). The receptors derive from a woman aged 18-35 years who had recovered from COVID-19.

The CDR3 region is CASSEATLQETQYF. The CDR3 DNA sequence: TGTGCCAGCAGTGAAGCTACACTACAAGAGACCCAGTACTTC. The chain has TRBV6-1 and TRBJ2-5; no firm D call. The CDR3 is 14 residues long. Germline CDR1 is MNHNS and CDR2 is SASEGT. V shed 0 bases and J shed 2 bases, with 7 bases lying between them.

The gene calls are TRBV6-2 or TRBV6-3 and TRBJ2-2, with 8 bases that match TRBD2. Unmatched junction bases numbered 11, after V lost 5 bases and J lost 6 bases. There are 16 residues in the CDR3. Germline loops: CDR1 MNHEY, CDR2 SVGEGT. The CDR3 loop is CASSLPGLDMAGELFF. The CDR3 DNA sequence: TGTGCCAGCAGTCTTCCGGGACTAGATATGGCCGGGGAGCTGTTTTTT.

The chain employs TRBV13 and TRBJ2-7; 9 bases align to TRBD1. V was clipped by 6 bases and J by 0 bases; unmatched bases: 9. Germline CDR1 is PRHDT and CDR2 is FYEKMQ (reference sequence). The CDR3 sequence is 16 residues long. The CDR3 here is CASRLYGQGSSYEQYF. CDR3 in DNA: TGTGCCAGCAGGTTGTATGGACAGGGGAGCTCCTACGAGCAGTACTTC.

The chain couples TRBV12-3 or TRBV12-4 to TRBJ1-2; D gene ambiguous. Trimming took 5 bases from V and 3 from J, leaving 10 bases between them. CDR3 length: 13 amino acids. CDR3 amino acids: CASSPGFHYGYTF. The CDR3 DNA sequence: TGTGCCAGCAGTCCGGGGTTCCACTATGGCTACACCTTC.

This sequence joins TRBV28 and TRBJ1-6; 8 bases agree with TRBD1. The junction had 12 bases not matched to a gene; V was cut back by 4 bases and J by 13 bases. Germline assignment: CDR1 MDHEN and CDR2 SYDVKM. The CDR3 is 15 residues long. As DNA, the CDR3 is TGTGCCAGCAGTTCCCCGGACAGGGAAACCCTCCCCCTCCACTTT. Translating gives CASSSPDRETLPLHF. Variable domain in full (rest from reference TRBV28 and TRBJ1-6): DVKVTQSSRYLVKRTGEKVFLECVQDMDHENMFWYRQDPGLGLRLIYFSYDVKMKEKGDIPEGYSVSREKKERFSLILESASTNQTSMYLCASSSPDRETLPLHFGNGTRLTVT.

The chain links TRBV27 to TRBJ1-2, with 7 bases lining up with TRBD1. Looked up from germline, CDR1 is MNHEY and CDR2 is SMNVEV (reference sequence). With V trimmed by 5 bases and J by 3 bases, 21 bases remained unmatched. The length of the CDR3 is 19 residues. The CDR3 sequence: CASSETRRGLIKTDYGYTF. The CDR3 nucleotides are TGTGCCAGCAGTGAAACCCGGAGGGGGCTTATCAAAACTGACTATGGCTACACCTTC.

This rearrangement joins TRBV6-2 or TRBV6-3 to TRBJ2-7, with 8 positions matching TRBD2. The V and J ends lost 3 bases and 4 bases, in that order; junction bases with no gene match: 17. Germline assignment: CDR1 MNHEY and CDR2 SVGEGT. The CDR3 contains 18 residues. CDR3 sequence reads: CASSYLNGKAGGEYEQYF. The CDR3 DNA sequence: TGTGCCAGCAGTTATTTGAACGGGAAGGCGGGGGGAGAGTACGAGCAGTACTTC.

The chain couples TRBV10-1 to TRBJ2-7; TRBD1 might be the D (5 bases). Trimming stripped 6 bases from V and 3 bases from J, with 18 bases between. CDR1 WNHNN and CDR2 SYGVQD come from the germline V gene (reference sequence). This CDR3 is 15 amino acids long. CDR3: CASRGRTIEIYEQYF. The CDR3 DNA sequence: TGCGCCAGCAGGGGAAGGACAATTGAAATCTACGAGCAGTACTTC.

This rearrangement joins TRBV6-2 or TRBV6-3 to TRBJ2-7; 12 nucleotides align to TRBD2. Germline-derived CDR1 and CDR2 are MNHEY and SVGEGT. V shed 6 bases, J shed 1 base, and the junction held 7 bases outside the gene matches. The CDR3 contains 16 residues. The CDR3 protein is CASSPLAGGQSYEQYF. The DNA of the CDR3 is TGTGCCAGCAGCCCTCTAGCGGGGGGGCAGTCCTACGAGCAGTACTTC.

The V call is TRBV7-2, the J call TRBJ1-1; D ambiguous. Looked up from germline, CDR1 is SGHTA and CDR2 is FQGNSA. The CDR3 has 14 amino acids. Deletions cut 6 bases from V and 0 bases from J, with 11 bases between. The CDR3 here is CASRSPGLNTEAFF. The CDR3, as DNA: TGTGCCAGCAGATCCCCGGGATTGAACACTGAAGCTTTCTTT. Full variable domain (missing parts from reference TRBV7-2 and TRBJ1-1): GAGVSQSPSNKVTEKGKDVELRCDPISGHTALYWYRQSLGQGLEFLIYFQGNSAPDKSGLPSDRFSAERTGGSVSTLTIQRTQQEDSAVYLCASRSPGLNTEAFFGQGTRLTVV.

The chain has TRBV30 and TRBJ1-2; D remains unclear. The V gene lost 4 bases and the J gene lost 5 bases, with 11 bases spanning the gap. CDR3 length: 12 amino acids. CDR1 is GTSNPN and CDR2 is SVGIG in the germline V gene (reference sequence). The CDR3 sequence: CAWTSSTYGYTF. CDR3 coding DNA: TGTGCCTGGACAAGTTCGACTTATGGCTACACCTTC.

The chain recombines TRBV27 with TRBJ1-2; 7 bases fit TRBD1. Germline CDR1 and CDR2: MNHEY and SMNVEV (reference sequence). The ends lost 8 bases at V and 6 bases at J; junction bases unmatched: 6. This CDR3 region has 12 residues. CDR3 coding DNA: TGTGCCAGCGGTCCAGACAGGGATGGCTACACCTTC. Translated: CASGPDRDGYTF.

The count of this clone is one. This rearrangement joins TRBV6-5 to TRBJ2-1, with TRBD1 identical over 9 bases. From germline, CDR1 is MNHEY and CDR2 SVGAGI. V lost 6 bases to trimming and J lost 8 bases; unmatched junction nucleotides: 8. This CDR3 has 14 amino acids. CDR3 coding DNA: TGTGCCAGCAGCTTTTCGACAGGGGGGGATGAGCAGTTCTTC. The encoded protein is CASSFSTGGDEQFF.

CDR3 residues: CASSGGNEQFF. The CDR3 DNA is TGTGCCAGCAGTGGGGGGAATGAGCAGTTCTTC. V and J are TRBV12-3 or TRBV12-4 and TRBJ2-1; D is possibly TRBD2 (6 bases). The CDR3 extends over 11 amino acids. V was cut by 5 bases and J by 7 bases, with 6 bases left in between.

The CDR3 here is CAISEPRDSNYGYTF. CDR3 sequence (DNA): TGTGCCATCAGTGAGCCCCGGGACAGTAACTATGGCTACACCTTC. This sequence joins TRBV10-3 and TRBJ1-2; 7 nucleotides agree with TRBD1. The CDR3 extends over 15 amino acids. Trimming at V came to 2 bases and at J to 1 base, leaving 4 bases not matched to a gene. In germline, CDR1 is ENHRY, CDR2 SYGVKD.

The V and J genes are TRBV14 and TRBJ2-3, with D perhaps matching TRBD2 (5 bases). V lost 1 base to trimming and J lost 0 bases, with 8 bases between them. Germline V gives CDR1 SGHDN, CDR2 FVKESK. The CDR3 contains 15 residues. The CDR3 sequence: CASSQVTTSTDTQYF. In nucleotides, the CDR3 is TGTGCCAGCAGCCAAGTGACTACTAGCACAGATACGCAGTATTTT.

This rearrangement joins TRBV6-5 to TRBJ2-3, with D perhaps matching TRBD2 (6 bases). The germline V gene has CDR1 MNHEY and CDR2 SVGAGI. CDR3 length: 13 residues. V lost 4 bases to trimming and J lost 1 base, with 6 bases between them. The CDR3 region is CASSWGGTDTQYF. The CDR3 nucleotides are TGTGCCAGCAGTTGGGGGGGCACAGATACGCAGTATTTT.

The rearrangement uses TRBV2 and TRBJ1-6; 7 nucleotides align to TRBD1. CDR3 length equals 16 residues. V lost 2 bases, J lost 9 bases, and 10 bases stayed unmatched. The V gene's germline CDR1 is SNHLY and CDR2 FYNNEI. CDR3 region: CASSEFSDRVVSPLHF. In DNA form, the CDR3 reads TGTGCCAGCAGTGAATTCAGCGACAGGGTCGTTTCACCCCTCCACTTT.

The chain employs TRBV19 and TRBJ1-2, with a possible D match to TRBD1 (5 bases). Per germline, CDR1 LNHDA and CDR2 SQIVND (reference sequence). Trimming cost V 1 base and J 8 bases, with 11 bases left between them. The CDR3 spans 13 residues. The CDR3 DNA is TGTGCCAGTAGTATAGCCAGGGATACGGGCTACACCTTC. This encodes CASSIARDTGYTF.

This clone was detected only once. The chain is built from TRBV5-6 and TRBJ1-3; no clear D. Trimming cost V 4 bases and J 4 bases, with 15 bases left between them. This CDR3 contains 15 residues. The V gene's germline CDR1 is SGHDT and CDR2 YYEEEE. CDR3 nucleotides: TGTGCCAGCAGCCCCTACCCGGACTTAGGAAACACCATATATTTT. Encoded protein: CASSPYPDLGNTIYF. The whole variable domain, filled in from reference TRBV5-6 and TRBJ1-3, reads DAGVTQSPTHLIKTRGQQVTLRCSPKSGHDTVSWYQQALGQGPQFIFQYYEEEERQRGNFPDRFSGHQFPNYSSELNVNALLLGDSALYLCASSPYPDLGNTIYFGEGSWLTVV.

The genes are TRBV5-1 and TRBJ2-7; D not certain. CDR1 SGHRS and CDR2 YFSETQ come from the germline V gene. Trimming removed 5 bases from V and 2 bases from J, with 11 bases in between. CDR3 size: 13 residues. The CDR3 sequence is CASSYDFAYEQYF. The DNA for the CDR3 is TGCGCCAGCAGTTACGACTTCGCCTACGAGCAGTACTTC. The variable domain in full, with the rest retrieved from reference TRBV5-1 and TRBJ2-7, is KAGVTQTPRYLIKTRGQQVTLSCSPISGHRSVSWYQQTPGQGLQFLFEYFSETQRNKGNFPGRFSGRQFSNSRSEMNVSTLELGDSALYLCASSYDFAYEQYFGPGTRLTVT.